This TCR beta chain was captured in a study of cytomegalovirus exposure and HLA in healthy donors. V was clipped by 0 bases and J by 1 base, with 7 bases between them. The CDR3 loop spans 14 amino acids. Germline V lookup: CDR1 SGHAT, CDR2 FQNNGV. Vbeta (60) and Jbeta (13) primers were used in the PCR. Clones were read by immunoSEQ multiplex PCR, and TCRdb kept only the in-frame ones, dropping some. The table for this sample gives 150,000 to 200,000 clones. Sequencing was done on a sample of PBMCs. The TCR comes from a man aged 30-40 years in good health and CMV-seronegative. V usage is TRBV11-2 and J usage is TRBJ2-7; D is uncertain. The CDR3: CASSLDPQSYEQYF. The CDR3 DNA reads TGTGCCAGCAGCTTAGATCCCCAGTCCTACGAGCAGTACTTC. Combining the CDR3 with reference TRBV11-2 and TRBJ2-7 gives the whole variable domain EAGVAQSPRYKIIEKRQSVAFWCNPISGHATLYWYQQILGQGPKLLIQFQNNGVVDDSQLPKDRFSAERLKGVDSTLKIQPAKLEDSAVYLCASSLDPQSYEQYFGPGTRLTVT.